The T cell receptor beta chain described here comes from a study of T cells after yellow fever vaccination. Study-wide context: Fractions of low cell number were prepared using SMART-Seq v4 Ultra Low Input.

In this sample, this clonotype turned up a few times. The V gene's germline CDR1 is SGHNT and CDR2 YYREEE (reference sequence). The CDR3 has 14 amino acids. The ends were cut back, 0 bases at V and 6 bases at J, with 13 bases in the middle. From the 5' RACE reads, TCRdb called clonotypes with MiXCR, one entry per CDR3 protein. Of some 110,000 distinct CDR3 sequences in the sample, approximately 8.4% were seen once. The chain has TRBV5-4 and TRBJ2-7; D possibly corresponds to TRBD2 (6 bases). This specimen consisted of CD8+ T cells sorted from PBMCs, obtained 45 days after the yellow fever booster vaccination. The TCR originated in a man aged 30 to 39 who received the YFV17D yellow fever vaccine. The CDR3 nucleotides read TGTGCCAGCAGCTTGGCCCAACTAGCTGGCGAGCAGTACTTC. Encoded protein: CASSLAQLAGEQYF.